Described below is a single TCR beta chain sequence and its context. Sequencing used immunoSEQ multiplex PCR; TCRdb keeps in-frame clones, though not all of them. The sample lists approximately 110,000 clones; about 93% were seen once. The sample comes from a study of T cells after somatic rescue of genetic block. The specimen was peripheral blood mononuclear cells (PBMCs). The receptor was isolated from a young woman.

The CDR3 bases are TGTGCCAGCGGTCCGACAGGGTCCTATGGCTACACCTTC. Encoded protein: CASGPTGSYGYTF. The genes are TRBV7-3 and TRBJ1-2, with 7 bases lining up with TRBD1. The CDR3 has 13 residues. V gave up 8 bases and J gave up 4 bases; unmatched junction bases: 7. In germline, CDR1 is SGHTA, CDR2 FQGTGA.